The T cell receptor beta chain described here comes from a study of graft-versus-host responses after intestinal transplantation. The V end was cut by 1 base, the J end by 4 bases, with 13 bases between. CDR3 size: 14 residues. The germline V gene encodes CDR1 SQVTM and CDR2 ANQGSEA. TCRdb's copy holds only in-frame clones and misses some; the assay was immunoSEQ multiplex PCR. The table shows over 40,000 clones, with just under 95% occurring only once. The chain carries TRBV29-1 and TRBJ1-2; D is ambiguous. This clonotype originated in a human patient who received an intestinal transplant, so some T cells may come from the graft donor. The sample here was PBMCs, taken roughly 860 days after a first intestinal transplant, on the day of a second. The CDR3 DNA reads TGCAGCGTTGAAGGAGCATCGGTCGGCTATGGCTACACCTTC. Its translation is CSVEGASVGYGYTF.